This T cell receptor beta chain was sequenced for a study of T cells in localized non-small cell lung cancer. Notes on the study in general: Uninvolved neighboring lung showed the greatest T cell clonality, exceeding tumor. Sequencing covered just one tumor region, so heterogeneity cannot be ruled out.

Concerning this clone: As yet, its antigen is unknown.

This CDR3 spans 12 amino acids. From germline, CDR1 is SQVTM and CDR2 ANQGSEA. The junction had 2 bases not matched to a gene; V was cut back by 4 bases and J by 5 bases. Data came from immunoSEQ multiplex PCR; TCRdb stores just in-frame clones and leaves some out. The top ten clones hold about 16% of a sample with 31,000 or so clones, about four fifths of them seen once. The V and J genes are TRBV29-1 and TRBJ1-5, with 7 positions matching TRBD1. Source: peripheral blood, taken before any cancer treatment. The TCR sequence derives from a male donor older than 55 with stage III squamous cell lung carcinoma. The CDR3: CSVAQGDQPQHF. The DNA for the CDR3 is TGCAGCGTTGCCCAGGGGGATCAGCCCCAGCATTTT. Filled out from reference TRBV29-1 and TRBJ1-5, the complete variable domain reads SAVISQKPSRDICQRGTSLTIQCQVDSQVTMMFWYRQQPGQSLTLIATANQGSEATYESGFVIDKFPISRPNLTFSTLTVSNMSPEDSSIYLCSVAQGDQPQHFGDGTRLSIL.